This T cell receptor (beta chain) was documented in a study of monozygotic twins with inflammatory bowel disease. Findings of the study overall: Whereas healthy co-twins had higher TCRbeta diversity (inverse Simpson), IBD patients had lower diversity. Backing was not found for a single strong signal or clonotype associated with IBD.

A word on this clonotype: Its cognate antigen is unknown.

Germline CDR1 SGDLS, CDR2 YYNGEE. The CDR3 contains 14 residues. There were eight separate reactions per sample in which cDNA was made. TCRdb re-called the 5' RACE reads and gives one entry per CDR3 protein, without DNA. This sample contains 150,000 to 200,000 distinct CDR3 sequences. Blood (2.5 ml) was collected from every donor individually. The V gene is TRBV9, the J gene TRBJ2-7; the D call of TRBD1 rests on TCRdb alone, since no DNA is present to check it. This TCR derives from a human donor with ulcerative colitis or Crohn's disease, or a healthy co-twin of an affected twin (not recorded which). Sequencing used blood. The CDR3 here is CASSVGLYDSEQYF.